A single sample gave rise to the 14 T cell receptor beta chains below, sequenced in a study of response to subunit inactivated influenza vaccine. TCRdb recomputed calls from the RT-PCR reads with MiXCR, one row per CDR3 protein. The sample carries approximately 700,000 distinct CDR3 sequences, around 14% recorded once. The source was PBMCs from blood, collected about 12 days after vaccination. These receptors were obtained from a man aged 45-65 years who received an inactivated influenza vaccine.

In its sample, this clonotype was seen many times. The chain recombines TRBV20-1 with TRBJ2-3; D may be TRBD1 or TRBD2 (5 bases each). CDR1 and CDR2 (germline): DFQATT, SNEGSKA (reference sequence). The V end was cut by 3 bases, the J end by 1 base, with 17 bases between. The CDR3 is 16 amino acids. In nucleotides, the CDR3 is TGCAGTGCTAGGCCCTCCCGGGACCTGGGCACAGATACGCAGTATTTT. Its translation is CSARPSRDLGTDTQYF.

The rearrangement links TRBV4-1 to TRBJ2-5, with unresolved D. The V and J ends lost 4 bases and 5 bases respectively, with 11 bases between them. CDR3 length equals 13 residues. Per the germline V gene, CDR1 is MGHRA and CDR2 is YSYEKL. In DNA, the CDR3 is TGCGCCAGCAGCCCAAACCGAAGGGAGACCCAGTACTTC. It translates to CASSPNRRETQYF.

V usage is TRBV5-1 and J usage is TRBJ2-7; a possible D gene is TRBD1 (5 bases). Germline CDR1 is SGHRS and CDR2 is YFSETQ. The germline V and J ends were trimmed by 5 bases and 0 bases, with 15 bases remaining between them. This CDR3 spans 15 amino acids. CDR3 residues: CASRVDLGASYEQYF. CDR3 bases: TGCGCCAGCAGGGTCGATTTAGGGGCCTCCTACGAGCAGTACTTC.

This clonotype was found once. The V call is TRBV19, the J call TRBJ2-1; 10 bases match TRBD2. The germline gives CDR1 LNHDA, CDR2 SQIVND (reference sequence). Losses at the gene ends were 9 bases for V and 1 base for J; bases not matched to a gene: 9. This CDR3 has 16 amino acids. The DNA of the CDR3 is TGTGCCAGAGATTCTAGCGGGGGTGCTTCCTACAATGAGCAGTTCTTC. It yields the protein CARDSSGGASYNEQFF. Based on the CDR3 plus reference TRBV19 and TRBJ2-1, the full variable domain is DGGITQSPKYLFRKEGQNVTLSCEQNLNHDAMYWYRQDPGQGLRLIYYSQIVNDFQKGDIAEGYSVSREKKESFPLTVTSAQKNPTAFYLCARDSSGGASYNEQFFGPGTRLTVL.

This clonotype was picked up many times. This chain uses TRBV7-9 with TRBJ2-3; D perhaps matches TRBD1 (6 bases). Trimming shortened V by 5 bases and J by 7 bases, and 16 bases separated the two germline ends. Germline V gene sequence: CDR1 SEHNR, CDR2 FQNEAQ (reference sequence). The CDR3 is 14 amino acids. The CDR3 DNA reads TGTGCCAGCAGCCCCCTAGACGACAGGAATACGCAGTATTTT. It is translated as CASSPLDDRNTQYF.

The chain is built from TRBV7-9 and TRBJ1-1; D is ambiguous. CDR1 is SEHNR, CDR2 FQNEAQ, per germline (reference sequence). V lost 9 bases to trimming and J lost 5 bases, with 22 bases between them. The CDR3 consists of 15 residues. CDR3 bases: TGTGCCAGTAAAAAAAAGTTAGGTGCAGAGACTGAAGCTTTCTTT. Translated, it gives CASKKKLGAETEAFF.

The chain is built from TRBV6-1 and TRBJ2-7; unclear D gene. This CDR3 is 14 amino acids long. Trimming left V 7 bases short and J 3 bases short, with 16 bases between. Germline CDR1 and CDR2: MNHNS and SASEGT. The CDR3 sequence: CASKAVSVDYEQYF. Here the CDR3 DNA reads TGTGCCAGCAAAGCCGTTTCGGTGGACTACGAGCAGTACTTC.

The CDR3 is CASSPSQGNTEAFF. Here the CDR3 DNA reads TGTGCCAGCTCACCCTCACAGGGGAACACTGAAGCTTTCTTT. This rearrangement joins TRBV18 to TRBJ1-1; maybe TRBD1 (6 bases). The CDR3 has 14 amino acids. The V gene's germline CDR1 is KGHSH and CDR2 LQKENI. V gave up 3 bases and J gave up 1 base, with 9 bases separating them. Based on the CDR3 plus reference TRBV18 and TRBJ1-1, the full variable domain is NAGVMQNPRHLVRRRGQEARLRCSPMKGHSHVYWYRQLPEEGLKFMVYLQKENIIDESGMPKERFSAEFPKEGPSILRIQQVVRGDSAAYFCASSPSQGNTEAFFGQGTRLTVV.

Many counts were recorded for this clonotype. The chain is built from TRBV12-3 or TRBV12-4 and TRBJ2-3; possibly TRBD2 for D (5 bases). The germline V and J ends were trimmed by 3 bases and 14 bases, with 18 bases remaining between them. The CDR3 is made up of 13 amino acids. DNA of the CDR3: TGTGCCAGCAGTTTCTCCAGACTAACGCCACGGTATTTT. Protein sequence: CASSFSRLTPRYF.

At least ten counts were recorded for this clonotype. The gene calls are TRBV2 and TRBJ2-1; 10 bases align to TRBD1. This CDR3 has 15 residues. J was trimmed by 4 bases and V by 3 bases; bases with no gene match: 3. CDR1 is SNHLY, CDR2 FYNNEI, per germline. The CDR3, as DNA: TGTGCCAGCAGTGAGAGGGGACAGGGGTACAATGAGCAGTTCTTC. Residues: CASSERGQGYNEQFF. The full variable domain, rest sourced from reference TRBV2 and TRBJ2-1, is EPEVTQTPSHQVTQMGQEVILRCVPISNHLYFYWYRQILGQKVEFLVSFYNNEISEKSEIFDDQFSVERPDGSNFTLKIRSTKLEDSAMYFCASSERGQGYNEQFFGPGTRLTVL.

The V call is TRBV29-1, the J call TRBJ1-4; D is possibly TRBD1 (6 bases). Trimming stripped 5 bases from V and 5 bases from J, with 12 bases between. The length of the CDR3 is 13 residues. Germline CDR1 and CDR2: SQVTM and ANQGSEA. Written as DNA, the CDR3 is TGCAGCGTTTTAAGGGGGAGAAATGAAAAACTGTTTTTT. Protein: CSVLRGRNEKLFF.

The chain joins TRBV6-2 or TRBV6-3 to TRBJ2-1; 8 bases match TRBD2. Germline CDR1 MNHEY, CDR2 SVGEGT. This CDR3 comprises 17 residues. J lost 12 bases, V lost 3 bases, and 19 bases had no gene match. Here the CDR3 reads CASSYGLTGGLRAAQFF. CDR3 in DNA: TGTGCCAGCAGTTATGGTCTGACGGGGGGGCTTCGGGCGGCGCAGTTCTTC.

This clonotype was counted only a few times. The chain uses TRBV28 and TRBJ1-5; D is uncertain. Germline V lookup: CDR1 MDHEN, CDR2 SYDVKM. V shed 7 bases and J shed 3 bases, with 4 bases lying between them. The CDR3 contains 11 residues. CDR3 residues: CASTNNQPQHF. The CDR3 coding sequence is TGTGCCAGCACTAACAATCAGCCCCAGCATTTT. Looking up the rest from reference TRBV28 and TRBJ1-5 gives the full variable domain: DVKVTQSSRYLVKRTGEKVFLECVQDMDHENMFWYRQDPGLGLRLIYFSYDVKMKEKGDIPEGYSVSREKKERFSLILESASTNQTSMYLCASTNNQPQHFGDGTRLSIL.

This clonotype was observed a few times. V usage is TRBV7-2 and J usage is TRBJ2-7; 14 bases fit TRBD2. The junction had 6 bases not matched to a gene; V was cut back by 5 bases and J by 3 bases. CDR1 is SGHTA, CDR2 FQGNSA, per germline. This CDR3 contains 16 residues. CDR3: CASSRIGLAGGYEQYF. DNA of the CDR3: TGTGCCAGCAGCCGCATAGGACTAGCGGGAGGCTACGAGCAGTACTTC.